This T cell receptor beta chain was sequenced for a study of blood T cell repertoires in COVID-19 (TCRdb year 2020). Broadly, across the study: Samples covering the acute and convalescent phases of COVID-19 were provided by collaborators in the United States, Italy and Spain. The material from the prospective study consisted of cDNA or gDNA derived from T cells, B-cell-depleted T cells, or PBMCs. Deeply sampled blood TCRbeta repertoires from subjects exposed to, actively infected with, or recovered from COVID-19 were included in the dataset. The repertoires were released in a freely available public database intended as a resource for research on the immune response to SARS-CoV-2. Samples were obtained from the ongoing ImmuneRACE study (first 160 participants) and from 1,254 subjects provided by 6 global collaborators. Sample metadata almost always included a de-identified subject ID, COVID-19 status, age in years and sex. Where HLA class I and class II types were available, the types were taken from metadata supplied by the sample provider, not from assay-based typing. The paper as a whole reports these results and caveats: The amount of clinical and demographic metadata varied by source and participant and was provided uncurated.

TCRbeta CDR3 regions were amplified from genomic DNA using the immunoSEQ Assay, a bias-controlled multiplex PCR. The source study handled its data this way. Nucleated cell counts per sample were estimated from amplification of reference gene primers within the assay. To quantify the absolute abundance of each unique TCRbeta CDR3 rearrangement, sequence reads were collapsed and filtered. Productive Simpson clonality was computed per sample as the square root of Simpson's diversity index over productive rearrangements. Drawn from immuneACCESS, this table holds only the in-frame rearrangements with V and J called that TCRdb kept. Clones are partly lost; checked studies trace under half to an unresolved V gene and leave the rest unexplained. V and J calls and clone size come straight from that table; D and trimming were deduced from the DNA. The sample table records 43,000 or so clones; about 87% of these occur just once. Jointly, the top ten make up over 15% of the sample.

Each collaborating institution followed its own protocols to collect whole blood in K2EDTA tubes. For TCRbeta analysis, collaborator samples were shipped as frozen whole blood, as isolated PBMCs, or as DNA extracted from either sample type. The CDR3 sequence holds 15 residues, the cysteine and phenylalanine included. Kept here is only the CDR3 DNA, which spans 45 bases and is read in frame from base 1. The V end loses 1 base and the J end loses 2 bases, and a stretch of 13 bases separates them. CDR1 and CDR2 are drawn from the germline V gene (reference sequence): SGHKS, YYEKEE. Concerning this clone: The antigen it binds to is not known. Per-nucleotide qualities are absent, and no much larger clonotype sits a single base away.

The sequence came from a man aged 55 to 70 with active COVID-19. Sequenced: peripheral blood. The chain was built from TRBV5-5 and TRBJ2-7; D gene: possibly TRBD2, on 6 matching bases. Here is the DNA: TGTGCCAGCAGCTTGAATACGGGGGTGACCTACGAGCAGTACTTC. It encodes CASSLNTGVTYEQYF.